Below, 10 T cell receptor beta chains from the same sample are listed, as sequenced in a study of cytomegalovirus exposure and HLA in healthy donors. Libraries were prepared by immunoSEQ multiplex PCR; TCRdb keeps only in-frame clonotypes and omits some of them. The data show some 190,000 clones, more than 75% seen once. Sequenced input: PBMCs. These TCRs come from a man in his thirties or forties in good health and CMV-seropositive.

The chain couples TRBV7-6 to TRBJ2-7; a possible D gene is TRBD2 (5 bases). The CDR3 covers 14 residues. Looked up from germline, CDR1 is SGHVS and CDR2 is FNYEAQ. V dropped 1 base and J dropped 3 bases, with 10 bases sitting between them. CDR3: CASSLGGTSYEQYF. The CDR3 nucleotides are TGTGCCAGCAGCTTAGGTGGTACTAGCTACGAGCAGTACTTC.

This clone has only one observation. The chain couples TRBV6-1 to TRBJ2-7; 8 positions agree with TRBD1. The ends lost 0 bases at V and 4 bases at J; junction bases unmatched: 5. Germline assignment: CDR1 MNHNS and CDR2 SASEGT. CDR3 length: 15 residues. The CDR3 region is CASSEADREIYEQYF. DNA for the CDR3: TGTGCCAGCAGTGAAGCGGACAGGGAGATATACGAGCAGTACTTC.

This clone was counted only a few times. The chain employs TRBV2 and TRBJ2-3, with D uncertain. This CDR3 comprises 16 residues. From germline, CDR1 is SNHLY and CDR2 FYNNEI. Trimming took 3 bases from V and 3 from J, leaving 16 bases between them. The CDR3 DNA reads as TGTGCCAGCAGTGACTACAGTCAAAGGACGACAGATACGCAGTATTTT. Its protein is CASSDYSQRTTDTQYF.

The chain employs TRBV7-2 and TRBJ2-1; 8 bases match TRBD2. CDR1 is SGHTA, CDR2 FQGNSA, per germline. CDR3 size: 15 residues. J was trimmed by 8 bases and V by 0 bases; bases with no gene match: 6. CDR3 sequence: CASSLALGLVYEQFF. Written as DNA, the CDR3 is TGTGCCAGCAGCTTAGCGCTGGGACTAGTCTATGAGCAGTTCTTC.

The V gene is TRBV2, the J gene TRBJ2-5; no clear D gene. The CDR3 totals 15 residues. The V end lost 8 bases, the J end lost 5 bases, and 21 bases lay between the germline ends. CDR1 and CDR2 from the germline V gene are SNHLY and FYNNEI. This chain's CDR3 is CASDRTTPNRETQYF. The CDR3 DNA reads TGTGCCAGCGATCGGACGACTCCTAACCGCGAGACCCAGTACTTC.

CDR3 in amino acids: CASSQENPPSYGYTF. The CDR3 DNA reads as TGTGCCAGCAGCCAAGAGAATCCCCCGTCCTATGGCTACACCTTC. The chain is built from TRBV4-2 and TRBJ1-2; no clear D gene. The CDR3 is made up of 15 amino acids. V lost 0 bases, J lost 4 bases, and 12 bases lay in between. Germline assignment: CDR1 LGHNA and CDR2 YNFKEQ.

V gene TRBV28 combines with J gene TRBJ1-6, with 9 bases fitting TRBD1. V shed 8 bases, J shed 10 bases, and the junction held 9 bases outside the gene matches. Germline CDR1 MDHEN, CDR2 SYDVKM. CDR3 length equals 14 residues. The CDR3 is CASGPGTGKSPLHF. CDR3 nucleotides: TGTGCCAGCGGACCCGGGACAGGGAAATCACCCCTCCACTTT.

J is TRBJ2-7 and V is TRBV28, with 8 bases lining up with TRBD2. J lost 9 bases, V lost 8 bases, and 6 bases had no gene match. Germline V gene sequence: CDR1 MDHEN, CDR2 SYDVKM. This CDR3 contains 11 residues. The CDR3 DNA follows: TGTGCCAGCGCCTATCTAGCGGGGCAGTACTTC. Translation gives CASAYLAGQYF.

The chain carries TRBV7-9 and TRBJ1-1, with D possibly matching TRBD1 (5 bases). CDR3 length equals 13 residues. Germline CDR1 reads SEHNR; CDR2 reads FQNEAQ (reference sequence). The V and J ends lost 1 base and 4 bases respectively, with 7 bases between them. This chain's CDR3 is CASSLVRGTEAFF. The CDR3 nucleotides are TGTGCCAGCAGCTTAGTAAGGGGCACTGAAGCTTTCTTT.

The chain links TRBV25-1 to TRBJ1-1; D unresolved. Between the trimmed V and J ends, which lost 9 bases and 11 bases, there was a span of 16 bases. The CDR3 covers 11 residues. Germline V gene data show CDR1 as MGHDK and CDR2 as SYGVNS. CDR3 sequence (DNA): TGTGCCAGTACCCTAGGAACTTGGGCTTTCTTT. Its translation: CASTLGTWAFF.